This T cell receptor (beta chain) was captured in a study of blood T cell repertoires in COVID-19. The data were produced by immunoSEQ multiplex PCR, yet TCRdb's version contains in-frame clones alone and is incomplete. The sample lists some 340,000 clones, 75% to 90% occurring once. Per the germline V gene, CDR1 is LNHNV and CDR2 is YYDKDF (reference sequence). With 3 bases removed from V and 2 bases from J, the gap between germline ends came to 14 bases. CDR3 length equals 16 residues. Source material: peripheral blood. The chain recombines TRBV15 with TRBJ1-5; no firm D call. The sequence was obtained from a woman younger than 35 with acute or convalescent COVID-19. CDR3 region: CATSRAYSNGNQPQHF. The CDR3 nucleotides read TGTGCCACCAGCAGGGCCTACAGTAACGGCAATCAGCCCCAGCATTTT.